This T cell receptor (beta chain) was found in a study of identical twins. Study-level results: A cross-sectional statistical analysis, not follow-up of the same donors, supported the conclusions. Twin-shared out-of-frame alpha sequences were enriched for low generation probability. Part of the zero-insertion signal could reflect confounding by invariant MAIT and iNKT cells.

TCRdb processed the 5' RACE reads anew with MiXCR; each CDR3 protein has one entry. Here the sample spans hundreds of thousands of distinct CDR3 sequences, 9% to 15% being singletons. There are a few counts of this clonotype. The antigen is undetermined. Healthy Caucasians supplied all donations. These records were also assigned to another study, of yellow fever vaccine responses in identical twins.

The material sequenced was PBMCs. The source is a woman aged 18-30 years in good health.

The CDR3 DNA sequence: TGTGCCAGCAGCTTTGGCGTTAGCGGGAGCACAGATACGCAGTATTTT. Residues: CASSFGVSGSTDTQYF. V is TRBV11-1 and J is TRBJ2-3; 7 bases agree with TRBD2. This CDR3 region has 16 residues. J gave up 0 bases and V 3 bases, and 6 bases lay outside the gene matches. CDR1 SGHAT and CDR2 FQDESV come from the germline V gene (reference sequence).